This T cell receptor beta chain comes out of a study of blood T cell repertoires in COVID-19. In the study overall: The origin of the acute and convalescent COVID-19 samples was the United States, Italy and Spain. PBMCs, B-cell-depleted T cells, or T cells provided the cDNA or gDNA that made up the material.

Authors' data handling: Amplifying reference gene primers gave estimates of nucleated cell counts. This table comes from immunoSEQ multiplex PCR, and its TCRdb copy is limited to in-frame clones, with some not included. The DNA gave D and trimming, while V, J and clone size come from that table. The data show approximately 300,000 clones, 86% seen once. Trimming left V 2 bases short and J 0 bases short, with 7 bases between. This CDR3 region has 14 residues. Germline CDR1 reads KGHSH; CDR2 reads LQKENI. The receptor was isolated from a woman between 50 and 59 years old with acute or convalescent COVID-19. The chain employs TRBV18 and TRBJ1-1; D might be TRBD1 (5 bases). Specimen: peripheral blood. CDR3 region: CASSPDSVNTEAFF. The DNA for the CDR3 is TGTGCCAGCTCACCAGACAGCGTGAACACTGAAGCTTTCTTT.